This TCR beta chain was identified in a study of neurological immune-mediated disorders. Findings and caveats of the study: Among expanded clones, no CDR3 amino acid sequences were shared across subjects, a pattern suggesting private repertoires in all groups.

Time point indicated: longitudinal time-point 1 (baseline). Germline CDR1 reads MNHEY; CDR2 reads SVGAGI. The CDR3 totals 13 residues. V shed 6 bases and J 9 bases; nucleotides not matched to a gene: 7. This clonotype was counted many times. Its target is not known. The cDNA was generated through 5'RACE incorporating 10-nucleotide random UMIs. From 15-18 subjects, every sequencing run obtained over 200 million TCR-beta sequences. TCRdb re-derived calls from the 5' RACE reads in MiXCR, one entry per CDR3 protein. The sample consists of some 49,000 distinct CDR3 sequences, more than 8.5% of them appearing once.

The sequenced sample was PBMCs. This TCR was sampled from a woman aged 40 to 50 in good health. The chain combines TRBV6-5 with TRBJ2-1; 8 nucleotides line up with TRBD1. CDR3 loop: CASRGQGRGEQFF. CDR3 DNA: TGTGCCAGCAGAGGACAGGGCCGCGGTGAGCAGTTCTTC.